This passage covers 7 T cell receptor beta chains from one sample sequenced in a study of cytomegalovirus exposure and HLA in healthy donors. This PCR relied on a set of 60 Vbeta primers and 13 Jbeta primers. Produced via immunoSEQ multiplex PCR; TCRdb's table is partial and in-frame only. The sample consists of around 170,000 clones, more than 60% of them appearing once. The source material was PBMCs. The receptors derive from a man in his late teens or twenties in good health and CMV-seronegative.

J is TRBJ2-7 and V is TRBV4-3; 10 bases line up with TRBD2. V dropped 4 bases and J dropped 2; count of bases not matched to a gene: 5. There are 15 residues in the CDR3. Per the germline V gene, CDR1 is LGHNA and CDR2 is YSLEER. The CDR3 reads CASSLRTSGPYEQYF. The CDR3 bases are TGCGCCAGCAGCCTTCGGACTAGCGGTCCCTACGAGCAGTACTTC.

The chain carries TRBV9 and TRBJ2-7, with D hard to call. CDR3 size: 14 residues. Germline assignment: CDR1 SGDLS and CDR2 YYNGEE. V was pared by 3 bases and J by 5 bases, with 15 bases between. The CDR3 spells CASSGGDSSDEQYF. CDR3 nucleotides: TGTGCCAGCAGCGGAGGTGATAGCAGCGACGAGCAGTACTTC.

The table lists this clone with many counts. The CDR3 coding sequence is TGTGCCAGCAGCTTAGAGGGGGTATACAGTCAGCCCCAGCATTTT. This gives the protein CASSLEGVYSQPQHF. V and J are TRBV7-9 and TRBJ1-5; tentative D call: TRBD1 (6 bases). V dropped 1 base and J dropped 6 bases, with 13 bases sitting between them. This CDR3 is 15 amino acids long. The V gene's germline CDR1 is SEHNR and CDR2 FQNEAQ (reference sequence).

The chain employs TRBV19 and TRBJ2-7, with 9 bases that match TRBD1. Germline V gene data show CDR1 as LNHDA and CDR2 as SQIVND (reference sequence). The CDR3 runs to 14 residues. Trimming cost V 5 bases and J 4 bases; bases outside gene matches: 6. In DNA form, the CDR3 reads TGTGCCAGTAGTCCCCGGACAGGGGATTACGAGCAGTACTTC. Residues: CASSPRTGDYEQYF. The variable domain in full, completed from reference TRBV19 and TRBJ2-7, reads DGGITQSPKYLFRKEGQNVTLSCEQNLNHDAMYWYRQDPGQGLRLIYYSQIVNDFQKGDIAEGYSVSREKKESFPLTVTSAQKNPTAFYLCASSPRTGDYEQYFGPGTRLTVT.

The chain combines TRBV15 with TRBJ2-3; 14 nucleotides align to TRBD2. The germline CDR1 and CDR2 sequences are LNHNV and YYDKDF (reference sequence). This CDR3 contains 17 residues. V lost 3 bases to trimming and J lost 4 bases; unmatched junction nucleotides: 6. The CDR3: CATSRTGLAGAADTQYF. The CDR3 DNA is TGTGCCACCAGCAGGACGGGACTAGCGGGAGCGGCAGATACGCAGTATTTT.

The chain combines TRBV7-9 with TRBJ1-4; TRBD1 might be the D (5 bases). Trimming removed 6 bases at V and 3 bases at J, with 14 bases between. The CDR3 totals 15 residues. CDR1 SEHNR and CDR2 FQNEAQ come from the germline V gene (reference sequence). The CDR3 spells CASRAGASANEKLFF. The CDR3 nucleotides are TGTGCCAGCAGGGCTGGGGCCTCCGCTAATGAAAAACTGTTTTTT.

The CDR3: CASSASRYEQYF. The CDR3 coding sequence is TGTGCCAGCAGTGCTTCCAGGTACGAGCAGTACTTC. This chain links TRBV2 with TRBJ2-5; D unclear. Near its end, the DNA agrees better with TRBJ2-7, so the J call may be wrong. The CDR3 has 12 residues. CDR1 is SNHLY, CDR2 FYNNEI, per germline.